The clone carrying this T cell receptor (beta chain) was seen at least ten times. Its antigen remains unidentified. The data were obtained in a study of regulatory T cells in long-lasting Graves disease. Whole-study results and caveats: Patients with persistent disease shared some 3,000 public clonotypes, outpacing the approximately 920 shared by new patients.

Investigators prepared the TCR beta libraries by applying iRepertoire HTBI primers and Arm-PCR of CDR3 regions. TCRdb re-analysed the multiplex PCR reads in MiXCR, keeping a single row per CDR3 protein. The sample carries a few hundred thousand distinct CDR3 sequences, roughly 13% recorded once. Deletions cut 5 bases from V and 3 bases from J, with 14 bases between. The CDR3 contains 15 residues. Looked up from germline, CDR1 is SGHAT and CDR2 is FQNNGV. Time point: newly diagnosed GD, antithyroid drugs for less than 3 months. After RNA was extracted from PBMCs, the TCR library was made from it. These data also formed part of another study, on T cells in Graves' hyperthyroidism and ophthalmopathy.

The chain uses TRBV11-2 and TRBJ1-5; D gene uncertain. The clonotype was recovered from a young man with Graves disease. The material was peripheral blood mononuclear cells (PBMCs), obtained at new diagnosis, from a patient treated with antithyroid drugs. The CDR3: CASSLGRNLNQPQHF. CDR3 in DNA: TGTGCCAGCAGCCTCGGACGGAACCTCAATCAGCCCCAGCATTTT.